This record covers a single T cell receptor beta chain. The sample belongs to a study of blood T cell repertoires in COVID-19. Study summary: Acute and convalescent COVID-19 specimens originated in the United States, Italy and Spain.

Cohort 3 donors were reported recovered after two negative PCRs, clearance, or symptom resolution. Germline CDR1 reads SGHTS; CDR2 reads YDEGEE. The ends were cut back, 0 bases at V and 5 bases at J, with 12 bases in the middle. The length of the CDR3 is 15 residues. Sequencing used immunoSEQ multiplex PCR; TCRdb keeps in-frame clones, though not all of them. The table shows approximately 350,000 clones, with about 90% occurring only once. The chain uses TRBV5-8 and TRBJ1-5, with D uncertain. This TCR was recovered from a woman aged 25-40 years who had recovered from COVID-19. The material sequenced was PBMCs or T cells enriched from blood (not recorded which). The CDR3 here is CASSLGIAADQPQHF. The DNA of the CDR3 is TGTGCCAGCAGCTTGGGTATCGCGGCGGATCAGCCCCAGCATTTT.